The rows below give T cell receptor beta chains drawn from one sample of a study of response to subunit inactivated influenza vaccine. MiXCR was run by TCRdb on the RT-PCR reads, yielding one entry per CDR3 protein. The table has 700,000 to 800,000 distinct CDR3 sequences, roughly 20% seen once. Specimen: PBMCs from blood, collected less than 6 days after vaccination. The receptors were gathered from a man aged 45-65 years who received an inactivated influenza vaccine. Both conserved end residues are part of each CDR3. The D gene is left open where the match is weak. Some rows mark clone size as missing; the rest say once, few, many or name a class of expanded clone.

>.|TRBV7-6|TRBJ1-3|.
CASSPGHGKLRAGNTIYF
TGTGCCAGCAGCCCAGGACACGGGAAACTTCGTGCTGGAAACACCATATATTTT
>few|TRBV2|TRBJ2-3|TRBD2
CASSEGTLAADTQYF
TGTGCCAGCAGTGAAGGGACCCTAGCGGCAGATACGCAGTATTTT
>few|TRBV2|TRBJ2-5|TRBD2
CASNGGFQETQYF
TGTGCCAGCAACGGGGGGTTCCAAGAGACCCAGTACTTC
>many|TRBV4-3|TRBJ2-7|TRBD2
CASSQDKTSGSYEQYF
TGCGCCAGCAGCCAAGACAAGACTAGCGGGAGCTACGAGCAGTACTTC
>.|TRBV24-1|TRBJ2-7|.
CATSVSEDDAYEQYF
TGTGCCACCAGTGTATCGGAGGATGATGCCTACGAGCAGTACTTC
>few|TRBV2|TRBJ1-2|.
CASTRLGRGYTF
TGTGCCAGCACCCGACTCGGGAGGGGCTACACCTTC
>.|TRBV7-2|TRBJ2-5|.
CASSWWQETQYF
TGTGCCAGCAGCTGGTGGCAAGAGACCCAGTACTTC
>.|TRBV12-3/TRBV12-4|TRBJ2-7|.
CASRTGHSYEQYF
TGTGCCAGCAGAACGGGCCACTCCTACGAGCAGTACTTC
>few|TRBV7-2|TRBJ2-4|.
CASSFSAAGLAKNIQYF
TGTGCCAGCAGCTTCAGTGCCGCTGGGCTAGCCAAAAACATTCAGTACTTC
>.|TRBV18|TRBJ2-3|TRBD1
CASSPRQGRKDTQYF
TGTGCCAGCTCACCACGACAGGGTCGCAAGGATACGCAGTATTTT
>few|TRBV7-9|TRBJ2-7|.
CAITPGGKQYF
TGTGCCATCACGCCTGGGGGAAAGCAGTACTTC
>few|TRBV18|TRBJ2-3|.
CASSPPSGADTQYF
TGTGCCAGCTCACCACCGTCCGGGGCAGATACGCAGTATTTT
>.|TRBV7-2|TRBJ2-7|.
CASSLRASPEWEQYF
TGTGCCAGCAGCTTGAGGGCCTCCCCGGAGTGGGAGCAGTACTTC
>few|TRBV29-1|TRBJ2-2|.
CSVITPNTGELFF
TGCAGCGTTATTACACCGAACACCGGGGAGCTGTTTTTT
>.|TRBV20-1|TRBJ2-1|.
CSASGYSSVEQFF
TGCAGTGCTAGCGGCTATTCCTCGGTTGAGCAGTTCTTC
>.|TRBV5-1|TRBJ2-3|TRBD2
CASSLQLAGGTDTQYF
TGCGCCAGCAGCTTGCAACTAGCGGGGGGCACAGATACGCAGTATTTT
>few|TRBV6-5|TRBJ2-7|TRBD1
CASSYSGTGDYEQYF
TGTGCCAGCAGTTACTCGGGGACAGGGGATTACGAGCAGTACTTC
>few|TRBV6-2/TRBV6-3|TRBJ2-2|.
CASSYSYVTNTGELFF
TGTGCCAGCAGTTACTCGTATGTCACGAACACCGGGGAGCTGTTTTTT
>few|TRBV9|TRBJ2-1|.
CASSVVAGAVSYNEQFF
TGTGCCAGCAGCGTAGTGGCGGGGGCAGTCTCCTACAATGAGCAGTTCTTC
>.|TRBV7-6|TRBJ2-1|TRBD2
CASSLGEGVEGRGYNEQFF
TGTGCCAGCAGCTTAGGGGAAGGAGTGGAAGGGAGGGGCTACAATGAGCAGTTCTTC
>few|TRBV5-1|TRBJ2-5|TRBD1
CASSWNRDRDFETQYF
TGCGCCAGCAGCTGGAACCGGGACAGGGATTTTGAGACCCAGTACTTC
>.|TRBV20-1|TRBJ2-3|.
CSASYGSTDTQYF
TGCAGTGCTAGTTACGGTAGCACAGATACGCAGTATTTT
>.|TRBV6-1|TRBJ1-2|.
CASRSTTNYGYTF
TGTGCCAGCCGGTCGACTACTAACTATGGCTACACCTTC
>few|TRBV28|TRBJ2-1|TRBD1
CASTGQGGGRQFF
TGTGCCAGCACCGGACAGGGTGGTGGCCGGCAGTTCTTC
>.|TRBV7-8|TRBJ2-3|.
CASSLASYGWQGKTDTQYF
TGTGCCAGCAGCTTAGCATCGTATGGCTGGCAGGGGAAGACAGATACGCAGTATTTT
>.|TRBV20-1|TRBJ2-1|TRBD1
CSAYRGTGSRINEQFF
TGCAGTGCCTACAGGGGGACAGGATCAAGGATCAATGAGCAGTTCTTC
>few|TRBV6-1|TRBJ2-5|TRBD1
CASRQDRGIRETQYF
TGTGCCAGCAGGCAGGACAGGGGAATTCGAGAGACCCAGTACTTC
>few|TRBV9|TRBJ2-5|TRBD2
CASSVGTSGAWGTQYF
TGTGCCAGCAGCGTAGGTACTAGCGGGGCCTGGGGGACCCAGTACTTC
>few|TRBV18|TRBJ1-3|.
CASSLLGLGGNTIYF
TGTGCCAGCTCTCTCCTAGGGCTCGGAGGAAACACCATATATTTT
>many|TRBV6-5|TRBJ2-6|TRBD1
CASSNRGFYSGANVLTF
TGTGCCAGCAGTAACAGGGGCTTTTACTCTGGGGCCAACGTCCTGACTTTC
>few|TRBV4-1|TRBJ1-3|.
CASSQLLEASPSSGNTIYF
TGCGCCAGCAGCCAACTCCTGGAAGCAAGTCCGAGCTCTGGAAACACCATATATTTT
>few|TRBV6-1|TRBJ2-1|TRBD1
CASTPPGQGRYNEQFF
TGTGCCAGCACCCCGCCGGGACAGGGACGCTACAATGAGCAGTTCTTC
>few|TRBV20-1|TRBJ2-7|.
CSARVGGVGYEQYF
TGCAGTGCTAGAGTCGGAGGGGTGGGTTACGAGCAGTACTTC
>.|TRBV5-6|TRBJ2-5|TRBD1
CASSRDNRGPETQYF
TGTGCCAGCAGCCGAGACAACAGGGGGCCTGAGACCCAGTACTTC
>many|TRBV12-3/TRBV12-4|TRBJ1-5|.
CASSLAGGNQPQHF
TGTGCCAGCAGTTTAGCAGGGGGCAATCAGCCCCAGCATTTT
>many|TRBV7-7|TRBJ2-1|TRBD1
CASSQGQVSYNEQFF
TGTGCTAGCAGCCAAGGACAGGTCTCCTACAATGAGCAGTTCTTC
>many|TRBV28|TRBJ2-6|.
CASSLSRRSGANVLTF
TGTGCCAGCAGTTTATCGCGACGGTCTGGGGCCAACGTCCTGACTTTC
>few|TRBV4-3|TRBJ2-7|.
CASSQGLTESYEQYF
TGCGCCAGCAGCCAAGGGTTGACAGAGTCCTACGAGCAGTACTTC
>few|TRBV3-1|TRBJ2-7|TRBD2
CASSQVRGRASYEQYF
TGTGCCAGCAGCCAAGTAAGAGGGAGGGCCTCCTACGAGCAGTACTTC
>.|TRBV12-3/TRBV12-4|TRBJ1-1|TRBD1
CASRGQWLNTEAFF
TGTGCCAGCAGGGGACAGTGGTTAAACACTGAAGCTTTCTTT
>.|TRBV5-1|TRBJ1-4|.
CASSSYGATNEKLFF
TGCGCCAGCAGCTCCTACGGGGCAACTAATGAAAAACTGTTTTTT
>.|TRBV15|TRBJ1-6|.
CATSRDGVNYSPLHF
TGTGCCACCAGCAGAGATGGCGTCAACTATTCACCCCTCCACTTT
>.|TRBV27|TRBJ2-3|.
CASRRLEKWADTQYF
TGTGCCAGCAGAAGACTAGAGAAATGGGCAGATACGCAGTATTTT
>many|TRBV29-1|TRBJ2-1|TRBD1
CSTRQGASNEQFF
TGCAGCACAAGACAGGGGGCTTCGAATGAGCAGTTCTTC
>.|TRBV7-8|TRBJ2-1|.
CASSLGAGPEQFF
TGTGCCAGCAGCTTAGGTGCCGGCCCTGAGCAGTTCTTC
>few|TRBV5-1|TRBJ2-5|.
CASSLDNPPGETQYF
TGCGCCAGCAGCTTGGACAATCCCCCGGGGGAGACCCAGTACTTC
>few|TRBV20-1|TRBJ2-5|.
CSAEVTNRATGTQYF
TGCAGTGCTGAGGTAACCAACAGGGCCACGGGGACCCAGTACTTC
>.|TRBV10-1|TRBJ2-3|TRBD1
CASGGTGGRVTQYF
TGCGCCAGCGGAGGAACAGGGGGGCGAGTTACGCAGTATTTT
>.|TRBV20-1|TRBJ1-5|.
CSARNQVLDQPQHF
TGCAGTGCTAGAAATCAGGTATTGGATCAGCCCCAGCATTTT
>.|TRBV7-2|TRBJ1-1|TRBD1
CASSFIQGAEAFF
TGTGCCAGCAGCTTCATACAGGGGGCTGAAGCTTTCTTT
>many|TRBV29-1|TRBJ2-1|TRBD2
CSRPGGQGEQFF
TGCAGCCGTCCGGGGGGGCAGGGGGAGCAGTTCTTC
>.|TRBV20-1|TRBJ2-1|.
CSARDASSAYNEQFF
TGCAGTGCTAGAGATGCGTCTAGCGCCTACAATGAGCAGTTCTTC